The T cell receptor (beta chain) described here comes from a study of cytomegalovirus exposure and HLA in healthy donors. Primers: 60 Vbeta forward and 13 Jbeta reverse. Clones were read by immunoSEQ multiplex PCR, and TCRdb kept only the in-frame ones, dropping some. This sample carries about 130,000 clones, about three quarters of them seen once, and the ten largest clones take 2% to 3%. Germline V CDR1 and CDR2: MNHEY, SVGAGI. The CDR3 is made up of 13 amino acids. Losses at the gene ends were 5 bases for V and 8 bases for J; bases not matched to a gene: 6. For this clone: The target antigen is unknown.

Whole-study findings and limits: Most subjects' HLA-A and HLA-B alleles were reportedly predicted from TCR beta sequences. The investigators catalogued 150 or so TCR beta chains as cytomegalovirus-associated.

The specimen was PBMCs. The source is a woman aged 60 to 75 in good health and CMV-seropositive. The chain links TRBV6-5 to TRBJ1-2, with TRBD1 matching over 9 bases. CDR3 DNA sequence: TGTGCCAGCAGTCGGGGACAGGGCCGCGGCTACACCTTC. Protein: CASSRGQGRGYTF.